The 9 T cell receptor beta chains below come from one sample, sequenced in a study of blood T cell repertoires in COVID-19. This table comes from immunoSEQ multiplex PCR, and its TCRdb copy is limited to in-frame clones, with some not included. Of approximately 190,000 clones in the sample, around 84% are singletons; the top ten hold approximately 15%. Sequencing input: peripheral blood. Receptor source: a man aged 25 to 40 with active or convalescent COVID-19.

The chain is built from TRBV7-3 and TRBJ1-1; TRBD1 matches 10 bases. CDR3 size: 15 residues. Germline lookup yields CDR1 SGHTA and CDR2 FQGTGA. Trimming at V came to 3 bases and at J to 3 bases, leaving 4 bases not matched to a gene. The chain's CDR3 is CASSLDRGGYTEAFF. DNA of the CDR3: TGTGCCAGCAGCTTGGACAGGGGGGGATACACTGAAGCTTTCTTT.

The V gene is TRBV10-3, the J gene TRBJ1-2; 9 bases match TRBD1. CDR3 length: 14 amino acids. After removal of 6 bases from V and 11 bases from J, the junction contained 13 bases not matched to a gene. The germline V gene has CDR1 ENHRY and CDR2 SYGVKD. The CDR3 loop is CAIREPGQGALYTF. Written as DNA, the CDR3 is TGTGCCATCAGGGAACCGGGACAGGGAGCTCTATACACCTTC.

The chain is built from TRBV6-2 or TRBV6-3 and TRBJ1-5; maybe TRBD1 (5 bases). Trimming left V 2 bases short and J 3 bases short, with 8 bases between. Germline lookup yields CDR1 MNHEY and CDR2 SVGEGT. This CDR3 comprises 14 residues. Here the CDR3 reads CASSYRQNNQPQHF. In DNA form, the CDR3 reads TGTGCCAGCAGTTACCGACAGAACAATCAGCCCCAGCATTTT.

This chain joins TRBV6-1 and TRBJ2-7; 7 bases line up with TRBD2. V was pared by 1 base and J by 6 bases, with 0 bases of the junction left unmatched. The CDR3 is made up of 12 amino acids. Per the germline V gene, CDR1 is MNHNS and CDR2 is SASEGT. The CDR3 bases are TGTGCCAGCAGTGAAGGGGGGGGCGAGCAGTACTTC. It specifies CASSEGGGEQYF.

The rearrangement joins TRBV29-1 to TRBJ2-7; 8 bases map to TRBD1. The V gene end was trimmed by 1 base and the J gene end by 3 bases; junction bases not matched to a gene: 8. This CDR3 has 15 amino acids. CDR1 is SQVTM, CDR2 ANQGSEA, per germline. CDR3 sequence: CSVEAEGTGRYEQYF. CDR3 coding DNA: TGCAGCGTTGAAGCTGAGGGGACAGGCCGCTACGAGCAGTACTTC.

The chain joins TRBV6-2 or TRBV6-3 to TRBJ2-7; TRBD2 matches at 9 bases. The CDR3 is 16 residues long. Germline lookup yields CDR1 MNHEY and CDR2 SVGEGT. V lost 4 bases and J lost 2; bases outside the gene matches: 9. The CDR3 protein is CASSSTLAGVPYEQYF. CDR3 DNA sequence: TGTGCCAGCAGTTCGACCTTAGCGGGAGTGCCCTACGAGCAGTACTTC.

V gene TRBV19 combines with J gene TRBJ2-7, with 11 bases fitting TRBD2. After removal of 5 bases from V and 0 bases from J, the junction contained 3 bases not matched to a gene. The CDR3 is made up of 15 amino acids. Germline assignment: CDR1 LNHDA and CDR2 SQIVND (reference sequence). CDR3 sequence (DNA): TGTGCCAGTAGTCCTCTAGCGGGAGGCTCCTACGAGCAGTACTTC. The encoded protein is CASSPLAGGSYEQYF.

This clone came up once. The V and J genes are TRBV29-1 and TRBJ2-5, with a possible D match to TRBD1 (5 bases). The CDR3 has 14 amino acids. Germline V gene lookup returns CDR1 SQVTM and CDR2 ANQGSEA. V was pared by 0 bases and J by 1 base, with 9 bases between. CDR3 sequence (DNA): TGCAGCGTTGAAGAAACAGGACCCCAAGAGACCCAGTACTTC. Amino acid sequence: CSVEETGPQETQYF.

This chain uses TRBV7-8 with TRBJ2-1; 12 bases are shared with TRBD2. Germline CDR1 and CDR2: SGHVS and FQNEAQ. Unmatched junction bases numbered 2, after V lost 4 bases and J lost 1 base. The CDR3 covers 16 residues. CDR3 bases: TGTGCCAGCAGCTCAGGACTAGCGGGATCCTACAATGAGCAGTTCTTC. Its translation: CASSSGLAGSYNEQFF.